The 17 T cell receptor beta chains below come from one sample, sequenced in a study of blood T cell repertoires in COVID-19. TCRdb's copy holds only in-frame clones and misses some; the assay was immunoSEQ multiplex PCR. The sample holds 200,000 to 250,000 clones, approximately 83% seen once. The sequenced sample consisted of peripheral blood. These receptor sequences come from a young woman who had recovered from COVID-19.

The chain has TRBV7-2 and TRBJ2-3; a possible D gene is TRBD1 (5 bases). The CDR3 contains 16 residues. Germline loops: CDR1 SGHTA, CDR2 FQGNSA. The V end lost 2 bases, the J end lost 4 bases, and 16 bases lay between the germline ends. For the CDR3, the DNA is TGTGCCAGCAGCTTACAAGGGCCCGAGACAGCAGATACGCAGTATTTT. It translates to CASSLQGPETADTQYF.

This clone appeared a single time. The J gene is TRBJ1-2, the V gene TRBV29-1; TRBD1 agrees at 7 bases. V shed 7 bases and J 10 bases; nucleotides not matched to a gene: 9. The CDR3 has 11 amino acids. Germline V lookup: CDR1 SQVTM, CDR2 ANQGSEA. DNA for the CDR3: TGCAGCGGCCGTAACACAGGGGACTACACCTTC. It is translated as CSGRNTGDYTF.

CDR3 residues: CASRGLAGGQYF. The CDR3 DNA sequence: TGTGCCAGCAGAGGACTAGCGGGGGGGCAGTACTTC. The chain combines TRBV14 with TRBJ2-7, with 14 bases fitting TRBD2. The length of the CDR3 is 12 residues. Germline CDR1 SGHDN, CDR2 FVKESK. V shed 6 bases and J 9 bases; nucleotides not matched to a gene: 1.

The V gene is TRBV7-6, the J gene TRBJ2-1; possibly TRBD2 for D (7 bases). The germline V gene encodes CDR1 SGHVS and CDR2 FNYEAQ. V was trimmed by 5 bases and J by 8 bases, leaving 22 bases between them. This CDR3 has 16 amino acids. CDR3 protein: CASSDRGGVRQYEQFF. Written as DNA, the CDR3 is TGTGCCAGCAGCGACCGAGGGGGGGTCCGGCAATATGAGCAGTTCTTC.

This chain uses TRBV2 with TRBJ2-1; a possible D gene is TRBD1 (6 bases). Trimming took off 8 bases at V and 4 bases at J, with 15 bases between the two ends. There are 14 residues in the CDR3. The germline V gene has CDR1 SNHLY and CDR2 FYNNEI. CDR3 residues: CASYRDNSYNEQFF. The CDR3 DNA reads TGTGCCAGCTACCGGGACAACTCATACAATGAGCAGTTCTTC.

This clone occurred once. The genes are TRBV5-1 and TRBJ2-2, with TRBD1 matching 10 bases. V trimming: 3 bases; J trimming: 2 bases; junction bases outside the gene matches: 7. This CDR3 comprises 17 residues. Looked up from germline, CDR1 is SGHRS and CDR2 is YFSETQ. The chain's CDR3 is CASSYGTGASNTGELFF. The CDR3 nucleotides read TGCGCCAGCAGCTACGGGACAGGGGCCAGTAACACCGGGGAGCTGTTTTTT.

J is TRBJ1-2 and V is TRBV5-4, with TRBD1 as a possible D gene (6 bases). CDR3 length equals 17 residues. The germline V gene has CDR1 SGHNT and CDR2 YYREEE (reference sequence). V was trimmed by 0 bases and J by 2 bases, leaving 17 bases between them. The CDR3 spells CASSLVGTGSANYGYTF. CDR3 bases: TGTGCCAGCAGCTTGGTGGGCACAGGGAGCGCAAACTATGGCTACACCTTC.

This clone has a single count. The rearrangement uses TRBV5-4 and TRBJ2-5; weak D call: TRBD1 (7 bases). The V end lost 4 bases, the J end lost 4 bases, and 20 bases lay between the germline ends. The CDR3 runs 16 residues. Germline lookup yields CDR1 SGHNT and CDR2 YYREEE (reference sequence). CDR3 DNA: TGTGCCAGCAGCCCCGGGGGAAGGGGGCAGGGAGAGACCCAGTACTTC. The encoded protein is CASSPGGRGQGETQYF.

The CDR3 bases are TGTGCCAGCAGCTTGGCGGGCCGGGGCCAAGAGACCCAGTACTTC. The encoded protein is CASSLAGRGQETQYF. This chain joins TRBV5-4 and TRBJ2-5; D possibly corresponds to TRBD2 (5 bases). Germline lookup yields CDR1 SGHNT and CDR2 YYREEE (reference sequence). Deletions cut 0 bases from V and 1 base from J, with 10 bases between. The CDR3 has 15 residues.

Remarks on this clone: This sample includes further DNA sequences coding for the same CDR3. V usage is TRBV6-1 and J usage is TRBJ2-5, with TRBD2 matching over 11 bases. Germline lookup yields CDR1 MNHNS and CDR2 SASEGT. The CDR3 spans 15 residues. V gave up 2 bases and J gave up 1 base; unmatched junction bases: 0. The CDR3 here is CASSELAGGQETQYF. Here the CDR3 DNA reads TGTGCCAGCAGTGAACTAGCGGGGGGCCAAGAGACCCAGTACTTC.

The genes are TRBV4-1 and TRBJ2-1, with 9 bases aligning to TRBD1. Losses at the gene ends were 2 bases for V and 5 bases for J; bases not matched to a gene: 13. This CDR3 spans 18 amino acids. The germline V gene encodes CDR1 MGHRA and CDR2 YSYEKL. The DNA of the CDR3 is TGCGCCAGCAGCCAACCTCCCATCGGACAGGGGTTCAACAATGAGCAGTTCTTC. It is translated as CASSQPPIGQGFNNEQFF.

The CDR3 reads CASSRRGTSGGVYEQYF. CDR3 DNA: TGTGCCAGCTCAAGACGAGGGACTAGCGGGGGGGTCTACGAGCAGTACTTC. The genes are TRBV18 and TRBJ2-7, with 16 nucleotides matching TRBD2. The germline V gene encodes CDR1 KGHSH and CDR2 LQKENI. The CDR3 is made up of 17 amino acids. V dropped 5 bases and J dropped 3; count of bases not matched to a gene: 7.

This chain uses TRBV20-1 with TRBJ2-1, with D hard to call. From germline, CDR1 is DFQATT and CDR2 SNEGSKA (reference sequence). V lost 3 bases and J lost 6, with 6 bases in between. The CDR3 covers 11 residues. The DNA for the CDR3 is TGCAGTGCTAGGTGGCTCAATGAGCAGTTCTTC. It codes for CSARWLNEQFF.

The genes are TRBV5-1 and TRBJ2-3; 8 nucleotides match TRBD2. Looked up from germline, CDR1 is SGHRS and CDR2 is YFSETQ. This CDR3 has 14 amino acids. V lost 4 bases and J lost 6; bases outside the gene matches: 7. CDR3 amino acids: CASSLSGTSDTQYF. CDR3 nucleotide sequence: TGCGCCAGCAGCCTCTCCGGGACTAGTGATACGCAGTATTTT.

The chain has TRBV7-2 and TRBJ2-7, with no clear D. Per germline, CDR1 SGHTA and CDR2 FQGNSA. V lost 4 bases, J lost 6 bases, and 10 bases lay in between. This CDR3 spans 12 amino acids. In DNA form, the CDR3 reads TGTGCCAGCAGCTCCCCTCGGTCCGAGCAGTACTTC. It codes for CASSSPRSEQYF.

This clone was counted a few times. The gene calls are TRBV30 and TRBJ1-2; D is unclear. Between the trimmed V and J ends, which lost 7 bases and 0 bases, there was a span of 9 bases. This CDR3 spans 12 amino acids. Germline V lookup: CDR1 GTSNPN, CDR2 SVGIG (reference sequence). The CDR3 spells CAYQEANYGYTF. Written as DNA, the CDR3 is TGTGCCTACCAGGAAGCTAACTATGGCTACACCTTC.

The gene calls are TRBV4-2 and TRBJ1-2, with 9 bases matching TRBD1. CDR1 and CDR2 from the germline V gene are LGHNA and YNFKEQ. This CDR3 contains 15 residues. Trimming took 0 bases from V and 5 from J; bases not matched to a gene: 4. CDR3 in DNA: TGTGCCAGCAGCCAAGAGACAGGGGGTCTTTATGGCTACACCTTC. Translated, it gives CASSQETGGLYGYTF.